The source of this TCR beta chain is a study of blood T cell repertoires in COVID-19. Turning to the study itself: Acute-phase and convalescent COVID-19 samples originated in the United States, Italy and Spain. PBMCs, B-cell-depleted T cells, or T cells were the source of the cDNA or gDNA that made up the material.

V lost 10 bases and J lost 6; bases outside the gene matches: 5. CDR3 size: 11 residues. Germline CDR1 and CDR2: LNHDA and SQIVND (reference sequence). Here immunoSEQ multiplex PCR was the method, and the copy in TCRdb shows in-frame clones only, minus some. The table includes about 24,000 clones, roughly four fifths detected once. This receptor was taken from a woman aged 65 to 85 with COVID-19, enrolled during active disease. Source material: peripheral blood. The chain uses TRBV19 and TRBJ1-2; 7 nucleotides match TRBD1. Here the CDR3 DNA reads TGTGCCACCAAACAGGGGAATGGCTACACCTTC. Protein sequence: CATKQGNGYTF.